These T cell receptor beta chains were read from a single sample in a study of T cells in Graves' hyperthyroidism and ophthalmopathy. MiXCR, applied by TCRdb to the multiplex PCR reads, yields one record per CDR3 protein. The sample contains hundreds of thousands of distinct CDR3 sequences, about 17% of which appear only once. Sequenced: blood. The receptors come from a woman aged 60-75 years with Graves' ophthalmopathy. Each CDR3 is given with its conserved first and last residue. The order of the fields is J gene, D gene, clone size, V gene, CDR3 DNA, CDR3 protein. The D gene is left open where the match is weak. Clone size is shown for a subset of rows, as once, few, many or a class of expanded clone.

TRBJ2-1,NA,NA,TRBV18,TGTGCCAGCTCACAGGACTGGAGCTCCTACAATGAGCAGTTCTTC,CASSQDWSSYNEQFF
TRBJ2-7,NA,NA,TRBV19,TGTGCCAGTAGTATAACACCCCTCCGGGATGCATACGAGCAGTACTTC,CASSITPLRDAYEQYF
TRBJ1-1,NA,many,TRBV12-3/TRBV12-4,TGTGCCAGCAGCCTCAGGGGAATTGAAGCTTTCTTT,CASSLRGIEAFF
TRBJ1-1,NA,many,TRBV4-3,TGCGCCAGCAGCCAAGACGGGAGGGCGAACACTGAAGCTTTCTTT,CASSQDGRANTEAFF
TRBJ1-5,NA,many,TRBV6-2/TRBV6-3,TGTGCCAGCAGTGACGTGAACGAGCAGCCCCAGCATTTT,CASSDVNEQPQHF
TRBJ1-1,NA,many,TRBV7-9,TGTGCCAGCAGCTCAGGCAGGGACACTGAAGCTTTCTTT,CASSSGRDTEAFF
TRBJ1-1,NA,many,TRBV20-1,TGCAGTGCCCGCGCGGGGGGATCGAACACTGAAGCTTTCTTT,CSARAGGSNTEAFF
TRBJ2-5,NA,many,TRBV12-3/TRBV12-4,TGTGCCAGCAGTTTGGGGTCCGGTGTGGAGACCCAGTACTTC,CASSLGSGVETQYF
TRBJ2-7,NA,few,TRBV28,TGTGCCAGCAGGGGAGACGGGCACTCCTACGAGCAGTACTTC,CASRGDGHSYEQYF
TRBJ1-3,NA,NA,TRBV2,TGTGCCAGCAGTGAATCCCAGGAGAGCACCATATATTTT,CASSESQESTIYF
TRBJ1-1,NA,NA,TRBV6-5,TGTGCCAGCAGTTACGATATGAACACTGAAGCTTTCTTT,CASSYDMNTEAFF
TRBJ2-7,TRBD1,many,TRBV27,TGTGCCAGCAGTTTAAACCGGGACAGAAATTCCTACGAGCAGTACTTC,CASSLNRDRNSYEQYF
TRBJ2-1,NA,many,TRBV11-2,TGTGCCAGCAGCTTAATCCGGGACACTTACAATGAGCAGTTCTTC,CASSLIRDTYNEQFF
TRBJ2-6,TRBD1,NA,TRBV4-1,TGCGCCAGCAGCCTCGGGACAGGGAACTCTGGGGCCAACGTCCTGACTTTC,CASSLGTGNSGANVLTF
TRBJ2-7,NA,many,TRBV7-9,TGTGCCAGCAGCGTGACGGGCTACGAGCAGTACTTC,CASSVTGYEQYF
TRBJ2-5,TRBD2,many,TRBV7-2,TGTGCCAGCAAGTACCTAGCGGGAGGAAGGACCCAGTACTTC,CASKYLAGGRTQYF
TRBJ2-3,TRBD2,many,TRBV6-5,TGTGCCAGCAGTTCAATGGGACTAGCGGACACAGATACGCAGTATTTT,CASSSMGLADTDTQYF
TRBJ2-3,NA,NA,TRBV27,TGTGCCAGCAGTACCCGGGACATAAGCACAGATACGCAGTATTTT,CASSTRDISTDTQYF
TRBJ2-3,NA,many,TRBV9,TGTGCCAGCAGCGTAGCTAACAGGGCCAACACAGATACGCAGTATTTT,CASSVANRANTDTQYF
TRBJ2-7,NA,many,TRBV12-3/TRBV12-4,TGTGCCAGCAGTCCAAGTCTTCCGGGACTTTACTACGAGCAGTACTTC,CASSPSLPGLYYEQYF
TRBJ2-1,TRBD1,many,TRBV6-2/TRBV6-3,TGTGCCAGCAGAACCGGGACAGGGTACTACAATGAGCAGTTCTTC,CASRTGTGYYNEQFF
TRBJ1-2,NA,many,TRBV6-2/TRBV6-3,TGTGCCAGCAGATCCGGGACTTTTTTTGGCTACACCTTC,CASRSGTFFGYTF
TRBJ1-2,NA,many,TRBV5-1,TGCGCCAGCAGCTTGTACAGGAGGGAGAATGGCTACACCTTC,CASSLYRRENGYTF
TRBJ2-7,NA,many,TRBV5-1,TGCGCCAGCAGCTTGGAACAGACTACCTACGAGCAGTACTTC,CASSLEQTTYEQYF
TRBJ2-6,NA,NA,TRBV28,TGTGCCAGCAGTTTATTCCGGACAGCTGACTCTGGGGCCAACGTCCTGACTTTC,CASSLFRTADSGANVLTF
TRBJ1-1,NA,many,TRBV19,TGTGCCAGTAGTGCCGAGGGTGCCACTGAAGCTTTCTTT,CASSAEGATEAFF
TRBJ2-7,NA,many,TRBV4-3,TGCGCCAGCAGCCAAGAGGGGGTTGGGGAGCAGTACTTC,CASSQEGVGEQYF
TRBJ2-7,TRBD2,many,TRBV28,TGTGCCAGCAGTTTCCCCCCCGGGAGGACTAATACCGAGCAGTACTTC,CASSFPPGRTNTEQYF
TRBJ2-7,TRBD2,NA,TRBV27,TGTGCCAGCAGTTTTAGGACTAGCGGGAGCAAGCAGTACTTC,CASSFRTSGSKQYF
TRBJ2-2,NA,NA,TRBV19,TGTGCCAGCAAGTGGGACACCGGGGAGCTGTTTTTT,CASKWDTGELFF
TRBJ2-1,NA,few,TRBV6-4,TGTGCCAGCAGTGACTCGTGGCGTGGCCCCCCGGGGGAGCAGTTCTTC,CASSDSWRGPPGEQFF
TRBJ2-7,NA,many,TRBV20-1,TGCAGTGCTAGCGAGGGAGCATACTACGAGCAGTACTTC,CSASEGAYYEQYF
TRBJ2-5,NA,many,TRBV4-3,TGCGCCAGCAGCCAAGATCTTTACAGGGAAAGTTCGGAGACCCAGTACTTC,CASSQDLYRESSETQYF
TRBJ2-1,NA,many,TRBV7-2,TGTGCCAGCAGCGGGTCCCCGTATGTAAGCTCCTACAATGAGCAGTTCTTC,CASSGSPYVSSYNEQFF
TRBJ2-2,TRBD2,many,TRBV7-9,TGTGCCAGCAGCTTACCTCCCGGGACTAGCGCGACCGGGGAGCTGTTTTTT,CASSLPPGTSATGELFF
TRBJ2-3,TRBD2,NA,TRBV11-2,TGTGCCAGCAGCTTGGCGGGAGGGCCAGTAGATACGCAGTATTTT,CASSLAGGPVDTQYF
TRBJ1-5,NA,NA,TRBV4-1,TGCGCCAGCACCGCAGGGGAAGGCTTCTATCAGCCCCAGCATTTT,CASTAGEGFYQPQHF
TRBJ2-2,NA,few,TRBV5-1,TGCGCCAGCAGCTTATCAGGGGCCGCCACCGGGGAGCTGTTTTTT,CASSLSGAATGELFF
TRBJ2-2,NA,many,TRBV12-3/TRBV12-4,TGTGCCAGCAACGGCGAAGGGGGGCGCGCCACCGGGGAGCTGTTTTTT,CASNGEGGRATGELFF
TRBJ1-2,NA,few,TRBV7-9,TGTGCCAGCAGCTTAAGTGGACCCGGTCCGCATGGCTACACCTTC,CASSLSGPGPHGYTF